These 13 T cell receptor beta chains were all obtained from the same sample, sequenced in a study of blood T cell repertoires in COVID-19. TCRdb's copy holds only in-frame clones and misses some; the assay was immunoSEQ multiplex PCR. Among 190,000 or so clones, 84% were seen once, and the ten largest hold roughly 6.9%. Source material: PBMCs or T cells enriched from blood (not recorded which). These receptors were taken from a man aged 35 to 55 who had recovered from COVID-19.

This CDR3 is CASSQDRDRYYGYTF. CDR3 nucleotides: TGCGCCAGCAGCCAAGACCGGGACAGATACTATGGCTACACCTTC. V is TRBV4-1 and J is TRBJ1-2; TRBD1 aligns across 7 bases. The V segment lost 0 bases and the J segment 3 bases; nucleotides outside the gene matches: 4. Looked up from germline, CDR1 is MGHRA and CDR2 is YSYEKL. The CDR3 runs to 15 residues.

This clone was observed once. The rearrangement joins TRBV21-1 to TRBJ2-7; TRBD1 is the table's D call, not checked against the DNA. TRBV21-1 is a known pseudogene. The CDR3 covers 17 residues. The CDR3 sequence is CASISKLAGQGFYEQYF. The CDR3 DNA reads TGTGCCAGCATTTCGAAGCTTGCGGGACAGGGATTTTACGAGCAGTACTTC.

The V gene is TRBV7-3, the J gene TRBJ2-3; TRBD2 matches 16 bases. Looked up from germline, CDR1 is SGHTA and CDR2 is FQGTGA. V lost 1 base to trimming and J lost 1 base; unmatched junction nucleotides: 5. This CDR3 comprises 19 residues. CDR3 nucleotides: TGTGCCAGCAGCTTAATCCCCGGGACTAGCGGGGGGGGCACAGATACGCAGTATTTT. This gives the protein CASSLIPGTSGGGTDTQYF.

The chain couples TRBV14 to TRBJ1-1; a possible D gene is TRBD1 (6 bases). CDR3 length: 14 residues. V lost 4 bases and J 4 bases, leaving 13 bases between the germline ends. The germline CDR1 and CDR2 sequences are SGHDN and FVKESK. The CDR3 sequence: CASSRGGGGTEAFF. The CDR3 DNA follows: TGTGCCAGCAGCCGAGGGGGAGGGGGCACTGAAGCTTTCTTT.

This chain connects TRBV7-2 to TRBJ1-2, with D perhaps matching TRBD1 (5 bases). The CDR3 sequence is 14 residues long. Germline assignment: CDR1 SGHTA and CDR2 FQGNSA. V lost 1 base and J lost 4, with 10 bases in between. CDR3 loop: CASSLGGRVYGYTF. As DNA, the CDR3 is TGTGCCAGCAGCTTAGGGGGCAGGGTCTATGGCTACACCTTC. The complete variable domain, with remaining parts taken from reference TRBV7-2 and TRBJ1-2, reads GAGVSQSPSNKVTEKGKDVELRCDPISGHTALYWYRQSLGQGLEFLIYFQGNSAPDKSGLPSDRFSAERTGGSVSTLTIQRTQQEDSAVYLCASSLGGRVYGYTFGSGTRLTVV.

The CDR3 is CASSRVPDIYEQYF. CDR3 DNA: TGTGCCAGCAGCCGAGTCCCAGATATCTACGAGCAGTACTTC. The chain is built from TRBV7-8 and TRBJ2-7; D ambiguous. Trimming took 5 bases from V and 3 from J, leaving 14 bases between them. The CDR3 spans 14 residues. Per germline, CDR1 SGHVS and CDR2 FQNEAQ.

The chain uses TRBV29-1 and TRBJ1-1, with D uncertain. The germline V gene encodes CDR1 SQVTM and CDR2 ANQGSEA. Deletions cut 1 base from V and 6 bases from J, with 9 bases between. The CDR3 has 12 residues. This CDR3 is CSVEGRAPEAFF. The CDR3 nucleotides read TGCAGCGTTGAAGGGCGGGCCCCTGAAGCTTTCTTT.

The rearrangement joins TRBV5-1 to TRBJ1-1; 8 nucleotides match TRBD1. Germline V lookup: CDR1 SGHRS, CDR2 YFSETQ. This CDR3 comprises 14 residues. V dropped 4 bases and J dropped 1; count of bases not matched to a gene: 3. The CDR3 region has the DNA TGCGCCAGCAGCATCGACAGGGGGAACACTGAAGCTTTCTTT. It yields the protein CASSIDRGNTEAFF.

The CDR3 loop is CASSPRGTNYNEQFF. CDR3 nucleotide sequence: TGTGCCAGCAGCCCGCGCGGGACTAACTACAATGAGCAGTTCTTC. The chain carries TRBV5-4 and TRBJ2-1; 7 bases are a match to TRBD2. This CDR3 region has 15 residues. V lost 4 bases and J lost 3; bases outside the gene matches: 7. In germline, CDR1 is SGHNT, CDR2 YYREEE (reference sequence).

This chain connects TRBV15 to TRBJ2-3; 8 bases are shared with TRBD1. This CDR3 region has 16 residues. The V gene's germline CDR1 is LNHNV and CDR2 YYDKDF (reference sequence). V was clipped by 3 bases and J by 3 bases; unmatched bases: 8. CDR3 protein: CATSRIGTGGTDTQYF. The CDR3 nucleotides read TGTGCCACCAGCAGGATTGGGACAGGCGGTACAGATACGCAGTATTTT.

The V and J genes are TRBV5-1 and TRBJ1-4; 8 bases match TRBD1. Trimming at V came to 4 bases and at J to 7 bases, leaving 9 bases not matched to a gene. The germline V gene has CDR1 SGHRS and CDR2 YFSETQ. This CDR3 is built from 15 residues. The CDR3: CASSPGQGQGEKLFF. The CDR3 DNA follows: TGCGCCAGCAGCCCAGGACAGGGCCAGGGTGAAAAACTGTTTTTT. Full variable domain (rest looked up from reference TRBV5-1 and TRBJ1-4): KAGVTQTPRYLIKTRGQQVTLSCSPISGHRSVSWYQQTPGQGLQFLFEYFSETQRNKGNFPGRFSGRQFSNSRSEMNVSTLELGDSALYLCASSPGQGQGEKLFFGSGTQLSVL.

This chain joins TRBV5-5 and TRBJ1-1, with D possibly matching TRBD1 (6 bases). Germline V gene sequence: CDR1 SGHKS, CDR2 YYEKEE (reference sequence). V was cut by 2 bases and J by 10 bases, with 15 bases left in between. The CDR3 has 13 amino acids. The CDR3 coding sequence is TGTGCCAGCAGCTTTCTCGCAGGGGAAGGAGCTTTCTTT. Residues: CASSFLAGEGAFF.

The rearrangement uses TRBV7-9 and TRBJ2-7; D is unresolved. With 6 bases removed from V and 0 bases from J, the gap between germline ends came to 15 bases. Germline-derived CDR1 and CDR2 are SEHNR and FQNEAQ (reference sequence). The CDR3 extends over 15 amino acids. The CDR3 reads CASRPPGGSSYEQYF. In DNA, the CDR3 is TGTGCCAGCAGACCCCCAGGTGGCAGCTCCTACGAGCAGTACTTC.